This TCR beta chain was captured in a study of cytomegalovirus exposure and HLA in healthy donors. Points from the study as a whole: Reports described diagnosis of cytomegalovirus status by the classifier as highly specific and sensitive. Across donors, most TCRs were seen rarely, yet some public ones were widespread. Later genetic work tied a missense DCLRE1C variant to beta-chain V and J trimming. Researchers counted roughly 150 TCR beta chains as cytomegalovirus-associated.

PCR employed 60 Vbeta and 13 Jbeta primers. The repertoire was sequenced with immunoSEQ multiplex PCR; TCRdb's copy has only in-frame clones and lacks some. The sample has 110,000 or so clones, 82% seen once. Trimming stripped 7 bases from V and 4 bases from J, with 17 bases between. Germline CDR1 reads MDHEN; CDR2 reads SYDVKM. The CDR3 runs 14 residues. A word on this clone: The antigen is not known.

V is TRBV28 and J is TRBJ2-7; a possible D gene is TRBD1 (6 bases). The TCR originated in a woman aged 18-29 years in good health and CMV-seronegative. Sequenced input: PBMCs. The CDR3 sequence: CASTPGQIPYEQYF. The CDR3 DNA is TGTGCCAGCACCCCCGGACAGATACCATACGAGCAGTACTTC.